This T cell receptor (beta chain) was retrieved from a study of radiotherapy plus CTLA-4 blockade in lung cancer. The CDR3 consists of 16 residues. Trimming took 2 bases from V and 3 from J; bases not matched to a gene: 7. The germline CDR1 and CDR2 sequences are SGHNT and YENEEA. The data were produced by immunoSEQ multiplex PCR, yet TCRdb's version contains in-frame clones alone and is incomplete. Among 30,000 to 40,000 clones, roughly 70% were seen once, and the ten largest hold 3% to 5%. This rearrangement joins TRBV11-3 to TRBJ2-7, with 10 bases matching TRBD2. This receptor was taken from a human donor with non-small cell lung cancer who had stable disease on radiotherapy plus ipilimumab. Specimen: peripheral blood, collected from a patient treated with radiotherapy plus ipilimumab. DNA for the CDR3: TGTGCCAGCAGCTTATCTAGCGGGAGCTTAATCTACGAGCAGTACTTC. As protein: CASSLSSGSLIYEQYF.